A single sample is the source of the 23 T cell receptor beta chains below, sequenced in a study of glioma-infiltrating T cells after dendritic cell vaccination. This table comes from immunoSEQ multiplex PCR, and its TCRdb copy is limited to in-frame clones, with some not included. The sample lists 90,000 or so clones, 70% to 90% seen once, with 2.5% to 3% in the top ten. The source material was blood, sampled before dendritic cell vaccination. Receptors originate from a human donor with glioblastoma.

The V gene is TRBV19, the J gene TRBJ2-2, with D possibly matching TRBD2 (7 bases). CDR1 LNHDA and CDR2 SQIVND come from the germline V gene (reference sequence). Between the trimmed V and J ends, which lost 5 bases and 3 bases, there was a span of 22 bases. The CDR3 is made up of 18 amino acids. The DNA of the CDR3 is TGTGCCAGTAGTTCCCTAGGAGGGGGGGTCCCGTACACCGGGGAGCTGTTTTTT. Translating it yields CASSSLGGGVPYTGELFF.

The rearrangement joins TRBV13 to TRBJ2-3; TRBD1 matches at 7 bases. V gave up 5 bases and J gave up 6 bases; unmatched junction bases: 14. Germline loops: CDR1 PRHDT, CDR2 FYEKMQ (reference sequence). The CDR3 sequence is 16 residues long. CDR3 sequence: CASSPNTGTVTDTQYF. CDR3 nucleotides: TGTGCCAGCAGCCCCAATACCGGGACAGTCACCGATACGCAGTATTTT.

This chain uses TRBV9 with TRBJ2-5; 12 nucleotides line up with TRBD2. The germline V gene encodes CDR1 SGDLS and CDR2 YYNGEE. V trimming: 3 bases; J trimming: 5 bases; junction bases outside the gene matches: 5. The CDR3 spans 15 residues. The CDR3 reads CASSAGGTSGETQYF. CDR3 sequence (DNA): TGTGCCAGCAGCGCGGGAGGGACTAGCGGGGAGACCCAGTACTTC. The whole variable domain, filled in from reference TRBV9 and TRBJ2-5, reads DSGVTQTPKHLITATGQRVTLRCSPRSGDLSVYWYQQSLDQGLQFLIQYYNGEERAKGNILERFSAQQFPDLHSELNLSSLELGDSALYFCASSAGGTSGETQYFGPGTRLLVL.

This chain uses TRBV6-6 with TRBJ2-1; 9 bases agree with TRBD1. CDR3 length: 16 residues. Germline CDR1 and CDR2: MNHNY and SVGAGI (reference sequence). The ends lost 0 bases at V and 8 bases at J; junction bases unmatched: 8. The chain's CDR3 is CASSYSRDRGDDEQFF. The CDR3 DNA is TGTGCCAGCAGTTACTCTCGCGACAGGGGGGATGATGAGCAGTTCTTC.

This clone was observed a handful of times. The chain links TRBV4-2 to TRBJ1-6; a possible D gene is TRBD1 (5 bases). The V gene's germline CDR1 is LGHNA and CDR2 YNFKEQ. There are 15 residues in the CDR3. Trimming removed 2 bases from V and 7 bases from J, with 12 bases in between. The CDR3 here is CASSQRAGWNSPLHF. CDR3 nucleotides: TGTGCCAGCAGCCAACGGGCAGGGTGGAATTCACCCCTCCACTTT.

As regards this clone: Lacking the conserved final phenylalanine or tryptophan, this CDR3 likely reflects a read error. The limits of the CDR3 on the DNA are not certain, so only TCRdb's listed CDR3 is given. The chain is built from TRBV4-1 and TRBJ1-2; the D call TRBD1 from the table was never checked on the DNA. 9 amino acids form the CDR3, both terminal residues included. In germline, CDR1 is MGHRA, CDR2 YSYEKL. CDR3 loop: CASSLPTGV.

The V gene is TRBV6-1, the J gene TRBJ1-2; no definite D call. This CDR3 region has 14 residues. CDR1 and CDR2 (germline): MNHNS, SASEGT. Trimming pared 4 bases from V and 5 bases from J, leaving 14 bases between. The CDR3 sequence is CASSANGRLYGYTF. DNA for the CDR3: TGTGCCAGCAGTGCTAATGGGAGACTTTATGGCTACACCTTC.

V and J are TRBV4-1 and TRBJ1-3; 8 positions agree with TRBD1. The J segment lost 4 bases and the V segment lost 6 bases, leaving 5 bases of the junction unmatched. The CDR3 has 14 amino acids. Germline lookup yields CDR1 MGHRA and CDR2 YSYEKL. The CDR3 protein is CASSWTGTGNTIYF. The DNA of the CDR3 is TGCGCCAGCAGTTGGACAGGGACGGGAAACACCATATATTTT.

The chain links TRBV2 to TRBJ1-5; the D is unclear. The germline V gene encodes CDR1 SNHLY and CDR2 FYNNEI. V shed 4 bases and J shed 2 bases, with 9 bases lying between them. This CDR3 is built from 14 residues. The CDR3 DNA sequence: TGTGCCAGCAGTGTCAACCAGGGCAATCAGCCCCAGCATTTT. Protein product: CASSVNQGNQPQHF. Together with reference TRBV2 and TRBJ1-5, the CDR3 gives the full variable domain: EPEVTQTPSHQVTQMGQEVILRCVPISNHLYFYWYRQILGQKVEFLVSFYNNEISEKSEIFDDQFSVERPDGSNFTLKIRSTKLEDSAMYFCASSVNQGNQPQHFGDGTRLSIL.

V usage is TRBV4-1 and J usage is TRBJ1-4, with a tentative D call TRBD1 (5 bases). From germline, CDR1 is MGHRA and CDR2 YSYEKL. V was pared by 1 base and J by 0 bases, with 15 bases between. This CDR3 has 18 residues. The CDR3 DNA follows: TGCGCCAGCAGCCAAGGTCAGGTAGGGGTACCAACTAATGAAAAACTGTTTTTT. Protein: CASSQGQVGVPTNEKLFF.

The gene calls are TRBV18 and TRBJ1-2; 9 bases match TRBD1. Germline CDR1 is KGHSH and CDR2 is LQKENI. V shed 0 bases and J 4 bases; nucleotides not matched to a gene: 3. This CDR3 comprises 15 residues. CDR3 coding DNA: TGTGCCAGCTCACCACCGTACAGGGGGCTCTATGGCTACACCTTC. This sequence encodes CASSPPYRGLYGYTF. Variable domain in full (rest from reference TRBV18 and TRBJ1-2): NAGVMQNPRHLVRRRGQEARLRCSPMKGHSHVYWYRQLPEEGLKFMVYLQKENIIDESGMPKERFSAEFPKEGPSILRIQQVVRGDSAAYFCASSPPYRGLYGYTFGSGTRLTVV.

This chain uses TRBV7-2 with TRBJ2-7; 7 bases map to TRBD2. CDR3 size: 14 residues. Germline values: CDR1 SGHTA, CDR2 FQGNSA. The junction had 9 bases not matched to a gene; V was cut back by 4 bases and J by 6 bases. The CDR3 sequence is CASSSTQAGTEQYF. CDR3 sequence (DNA): TGTGCCAGCAGCTCCACCCAAGCGGGGACCGAGCAGTACTTC.

This clone appeared a few times. This chain connects TRBV7-2 to TRBJ1-1; 8 positions agree with TRBD1. Germline V gene data show CDR1 as SGHTA and CDR2 as FQGNSA. With 8 bases clipped from V and 2 bases from J, the junction kept 13 bases outside the gene matches. The CDR3 is 16 residues long. The CDR3 spells CASLSRGRFGNTEAFF. CDR3 sequence (DNA): TGTGCCAGCTTGAGCAGGGGGCGGTTTGGTAACACTGAAGCTTTCTTT.

The chain joins TRBV11-3 to TRBJ2-1; 9 bases agree with TRBD1. The CDR3 is 13 residues long. V shed 8 bases, J shed 12 bases, and the junction held 11 bases outside the gene matches. The germline gives CDR1 SGHNT, CDR2 YENEEA. The CDR3: CASRPQQGAVQFF. In DNA form, the CDR3 reads TGTGCCAGCCGCCCTCAACAGGGGGCAGTGCAGTTCTTC.

This sequence joins TRBV6-5 and TRBJ1-5; D is unclear. CDR1 is MNHEY, CDR2 SVGAGI, per germline. V was clipped by 5 bases and J by 4 bases, with 15 bases between them. This CDR3 region has 15 residues. CDR3 DNA sequence: TGTGCCAGCAGTCCTCAGTTTGCTAGGAATCAGCCCCAGCATTTT. As protein: CASSPQFARNQPQHF.

The CDR3 is CASSWDSGETQYF. The CDR3 bases are TGTGCCAGCAGCTGGGACAGCGGAGAGACCCAGTACTTC. The genes are TRBV5-4 and TRBJ2-5, with TRBD1 identical over 7 bases. The V segment lost 3 bases and the J segment 4 bases; nucleotides outside the gene matches: 3. Germline V gene data show CDR1 as SGHNT and CDR2 as YYREEE (reference sequence). This CDR3 has 13 amino acids.

The chain has TRBV10-2 and TRBJ1-1; D is perhaps TRBD1 (5 bases). V lost 5 bases to trimming and J lost 0 bases, with 7 bases between them. The CDR3 contains 13 residues. Germline V gene lookup returns CDR1 WSHSY and CDR2 SAAADI. The CDR3 DNA follows: TGCGCCAGCAGTCGACAGCTGAACACTGAAGCTTTCTTT. Translating gives CASSRQLNTEAFF.

V gene TRBV7-8 combines with J gene TRBJ2-5; 7 bases are a match to TRBD2. The germline V gene has CDR1 SGHVS and CDR2 FQNEAQ. The CDR3 has 16 residues. V lost 3 bases and J lost 4; bases outside the gene matches: 11. The chain's CDR3 is CASSFKPAGYGETQYF. For the CDR3, the DNA is TGTGCCAGCAGCTTTAAACCAGCGGGGTATGGAGAGACCCAGTACTTC.

This clone was seen only a few times. This chain connects TRBV19 to TRBJ2-7; D possibly corresponds to TRBD1 (5 bases). Germline loops: CDR1 LNHDA, CDR2 SQIVND (reference sequence). The CDR3 has 13 residues. V lost 5 bases to trimming and J lost 4 bases, with 12 bases between them. CDR3 region: CASSRQGAYEQYF. Here the CDR3 DNA reads TGTGCCAGTAGTCGCCAAGGGGCTTACGAGCAGTACTTC.

The chain carries TRBV6-5 and TRBJ2-1; 7 nucleotides agree with TRBD1. From germline, CDR1 is MNHEY and CDR2 SVGAGI. The junction had 2 bases not matched to a gene; V was cut back by 2 bases and J by 10 bases. This CDR3 has 12 amino acids. The DNA for the CDR3 is TGTGCCAGCAGTTACCCGACAGGGGAGCAGTTCTTC. It translates to CASSYPTGEQFF.

The V call is TRBV20-1, the J call TRBJ2-1; the match to TRBD2 covers 9 bases. Germline CDR1 and CDR2: DFQATT and SNEGSKA (reference sequence). V lost 8 bases to trimming and J lost 10 bases; unmatched junction nucleotides: 6. This CDR3 has 11 residues. CDR3 sequence reads: CSMGSGGEQFF. In DNA, the CDR3 is TGCAGTATGGGGAGCGGGGGGGAGCAGTTCTTC.

The V gene is TRBV7-9, the J gene TRBJ1-2; the D is unclear. CDR3 size: 15 residues. The germline V gene encodes CDR1 SEHNR and CDR2 FQNEAQ (reference sequence). V dropped 0 bases and J dropped 2 bases, with 10 bases sitting between them. The CDR3 bases are TGTGCCAGCAGCTTAGCCTCAGATTGGAACTATGGCTACACCTTC. This codes for CASSLASDWNYGYTF.

In the case of this clone: The junction departs from the called germline gene at one end, perhaps through a read error. The chain joins TRBV7-9 to TRBJ2-1; D is ambiguous. The CDR3 is made up of 16 amino acids. Germline V gene lookup returns CDR1 SEHNR and CDR2 FQNEAQ (reference sequence). CDR3 amino acids: CASSFECLRPPNEQLF. CDR3 DNA: TGTGCCAGCAGCTTTGAATGCCTCAGGCCTCCTAATGAGCAGCTCTTC.